These 18 T cell receptor beta chains originate from one sample sequenced in a study of blood T cell repertoires in COVID-19. Clones were read by immunoSEQ multiplex PCR, and TCRdb kept only the in-frame ones, dropping some. The repertoire consists of 40,000 to 50,000 clones, with around nine tenths occurring once and the leading ten covering 4.5% to 5%. Sequenced material: peripheral blood. The receptors here all came from a human donor in a cohort sampled during active COVID-19.

This chain connects TRBV19 to TRBJ2-6, with TRBD1 as a possible D gene (6 bases). V was cut by 0 bases and J by 0 bases, with 15 bases left in between. There are 19 residues in the CDR3. The germline V gene encodes CDR1 LNHDA and CDR2 SQIVND (reference sequence). CDR3 loop: CASSIDEAGEYSGANVLTF. Written as DNA, the CDR3 is TGTGCCAGTAGTATAGATGAGGCAGGGGAATACTCTGGGGCCAACGTCCTGACTTTC.

The J gene is TRBJ2-7, the V gene TRBV28, with 11 bases that match TRBD2. J gave up 3 bases and V 4 bases, and 11 bases lay outside the gene matches. This CDR3 has 17 amino acids. Germline loops: CDR1 MDHEN, CDR2 SYDVKM. Written as DNA, the CDR3 is TGTGCCAGCAGTTCAACTGTAGCGGGAGGGCTCTTCTACGAGCAGTACTTC. This gives the protein CASSSTVAGGLFYEQYF.

The V gene is TRBV30, the J gene TRBJ1-6; TRBD1 matches at 9 bases. This CDR3 is built from 16 residues. Germline CDR1 and CDR2: GTSNPN and SVGIG (reference sequence). V lost 3 bases and J lost 0; bases outside the gene matches: 3. This CDR3 reads CAWRTGGNSYNSPLHF. The CDR3 nucleotides are TGTGCCTGGAGGACAGGGGGAAACTCCTATAATTCACCCCTCCACTTT.

The rearrangement joins TRBV24-1 to TRBJ1-3; D gene ambiguous. Trimming shortened V by 3 bases and J by 5 bases, and 7 bases separated the two germline ends. This CDR3 has 13 amino acids. The V gene's germline CDR1 is KGHDR and CDR2 SFDVKD. DNA for the CDR3: TGTGCCACCAGTGATCTCGACAGAAACACCATATATTTT. It codes for CATSDLDRNTIYF.

The genes are TRBV19 and TRBJ2-1; D gene ambiguous. The V end was cut by 5 bases, the J end by 0 bases, with 11 bases between. The length of the CDR3 is 15 residues. The V gene's germline CDR1 is LNHDA and CDR2 SQIVND (reference sequence). For the CDR3, the DNA is TGTGCCAGTAGTCAGTCAGAAAGCTCCTACAATGAGCAGTTCTTC. Amino acid sequence: CASSQSESSYNEQFF.

The chain is built from TRBV7-9 and TRBJ2-5; D not certain. The V gene's germline CDR1 is SEHNR and CDR2 FQNEAQ (reference sequence). The CDR3 is 15 amino acids. Trimming cost V 5 bases and J 5 bases, with 18 bases left between them. The CDR3 is CASSARVPSLETQYF. CDR3 nucleotides: TGTGCCAGCAGCGCCCGGGTCCCATCCTTGGAGACCCAGTACTTC.

V and J are TRBV11-2 and TRBJ2-7; 8 bases agree with TRBD2. J lost 2 bases, V lost 7 bases, and 10 bases had no gene match. The CDR3 loop spans 15 amino acids. The V gene's germline CDR1 is SGHAT and CDR2 FQNNGV. The CDR3 DNA reads TGTGCCAGCAAACCTCGGGAGCGGGAGACCTACGAGCAGTACTTC. Translating gives CASKPRERETYEQYF.

The chain couples TRBV20-1 to TRBJ2-1; tentatively, D is TRBD2 (5 bases). In germline, CDR1 is DFQATT, CDR2 SNEGSKA (reference sequence). V lost 4 bases, J lost 10 bases, and 11 bases lay in between. CDR3 length equals 11 residues. The CDR3 sequence: CSAITRAEQFF. The CDR3 nucleotides are TGCAGTGCTATTACGCGGGCGGAGCAGTTCTTC.

The chain carries TRBV3-1 (or the pseudogene TRBV3-2) and TRBJ1-1; D remains unclear. The germline V gene encodes CDR1 LGHDT and CDR2 YNNKEL (reference sequence). This CDR3 spans 14 amino acids. V lost 5 bases and J lost 6, with 16 bases in between. DNA of the CDR3: TGTGCCAGCAGCGACCTCAGCGGGTATTCTGAAGCTTTCTTT. Its protein is CASSDLSGYSEAFF.

This clone showed up just a few times. The rearrangement links TRBV27 to TRBJ1-1; D ambiguous. The germline V and J ends were trimmed by 3 bases and 3 bases, with 8 bases remaining between them. The CDR3 runs to 13 residues. CDR1 and CDR2 from the germline V gene are MNHEY and SMNVEV (reference sequence). CDR3 bases: TGTGCCAGCAGTTTCAGTGTTTACACTGAAGCTTTCTTT. Its translation is CASSFSVYTEAFF.

J is TRBJ1-2 and V is TRBV6-5; 9 bases are shared with TRBD1. J gave up 8 bases and V 6 bases, and 7 bases lay outside the gene matches. The CDR3 length is 13 residues. Germline loops: CDR1 MNHEY, CDR2 SVGAGI. CDR3 bases: TGTGCCAGCAGCCTCGGGACAGGGAGGGGCTACACCTTC. Translating it yields CASSLGTGRGYTF.

V gene TRBV4-1 combines with J gene TRBJ1-2; D unclear. This CDR3 region has 14 residues. V dropped 6 bases and J dropped 1 base, with 12 bases sitting between them. The germline V gene encodes CDR1 MGHRA and CDR2 YSYEKL. CDR3 in DNA: TGCGCCAGCAGAAAGGTAGGAGATAACTATGGCTACACCTTC. Encoded protein: CASRKVGDNYGYTF.

The J gene is TRBJ2-7, the V gene TRBV9, with D possibly being TRBD2 (6 bases). CDR3 length: 15 amino acids. V lost 4 bases and J lost 4, with 18 bases in between. Germline CDR1 and CDR2: SGDLS and YYNGEE. CDR3 DNA sequence: TGTGCCAGCAGCCCAGACCGGAGGGCCGTTTACGAGCAGTACTTC. The encoded protein is CASSPDRRAVYEQYF.

The V gene is TRBV28, the J gene TRBJ2-7; 11 bases agree with TRBD1. Germline CDR1 MDHEN, CDR2 SYDVKM. The CDR3 runs to 17 residues. The junction had 10 bases not matched to a gene; V was cut back by 4 bases and J by 2 bases. The CDR3 loop is CASSSLPPGQGAYEQYF. CDR3 bases: TGTGCCAGCAGTTCCCTCCCCCCGGGACAGGGGGCCTACGAGCAGTACTTC.

The rearrangement links TRBV6-5 to TRBJ2-7; TRBD1 matches 8 bases. V dropped 6 bases and J dropped 6; count of bases not matched to a gene: 7. The CDR3 consists of 13 residues. Germline V CDR1 and CDR2: MNHEY, SVGAGI. CDR3 amino acids: CASRRTGLGEQYF. DNA for the CDR3: TGTGCCAGCAGAAGGACAGGGCTCGGCGAGCAGTACTTC.

The chain couples TRBV30 to TRBJ2-4; D is uncertain. The V and J ends lost 3 bases and 0 bases respectively, with 6 bases between them. This CDR3 spans 13 amino acids. The germline gives CDR1 GTSNPN, CDR2 SVGIG (reference sequence). DNA of the CDR3: TGTGCCTGGAGAGAGTTAGCCAAAAACATTCAGTACTTC. This gives the protein CAWRELAKNIQYF.

In its sample, this clone was seen once. The chain couples TRBV4-2 to TRBJ1-1; 8 nucleotides align to TRBD1. Per the germline V gene, CDR1 is LGHNA and CDR2 is YNFKEQ. V lost 1 base, J lost 2 bases, and 9 bases stayed unmatched. This CDR3 spans 17 amino acids. The DNA for the CDR3 is TGTGCCAGCAGCCAAGTCCCGGGACAGGCGGGAAACACTGAAGCTTTCTTT. Its translation is CASSQVPGQAGNTEAFF.

This chain joins TRBV11-2 and TRBJ1-1; the D gene is possibly TRBD1 (5 bases). Trimming shortened V by 3 bases and J by 2 bases, and 10 bases separated the two germline ends. The CDR3 spans 14 residues. The V gene's germline CDR1 is SGHAT and CDR2 FQNNGV. The CDR3 sequence is CASSFTGINTEAFF. For the CDR3, the DNA is TGTGCCAGCAGCTTCACAGGAATTAACACTGAAGCTTTCTTT. Drawing the rest from reference TRBV11-2 and TRBJ1-1, the complete variable domain is EAGVAQSPRYKIIEKRQSVAFWCNPISGHATLYWYQQILGQGPKLLIQFQNNGVVDDSQLPKDRFSAERLKGVDSTLKIQPAKLEDSAVYLCASSFTGINTEAFFGQGTRLTVV.